This T cell receptor (beta chain) was retrieved from a study of blood T cell repertoires in COVID-19. About the study: Acute and convalescent COVID-19 specimens originated in the United States, Italy and Spain. Sources were T cells, B-cell-depleted T cells, or PBMCs; the material itself was cDNA or gDNA.

Germline CDR1 reads SGHRS; CDR2 reads YFSETQ. CDR3 length equals 15 residues. V dropped 4 bases and J dropped 1 base, with 12 bases sitting between them. In the original workflow: Quantification of nucleated cells was approximated via reference gene primer amplification. Profiling relied on immunoSEQ multiplex PCR, and the TCRdb table lists in-frame clones only, not all of them. That table furnishes V, J and clone size, whereas the DNA furnished D and trimming. The repertoire holds tens of thousands of clones, with under 80% as singletons. V is TRBV5-1 and J is TRBJ2-1, with unresolved D. The TCR sequence derives from a woman of 80 years or more with active or convalescent COVID-19. Sequenced material: peripheral blood. The CDR3 bases are TGCGCCAGCAGCGTTCTACCCGGGTCCTACAATGAGCAGTTCTTC. This codes for CASSVLPGSYNEQFF.